This TCR beta chain was found in a study of T cells in Graves' hyperthyroidism and ophthalmopathy. Study findings and constraints: Model predictions of ophthalmopathy came a median approximately 6.2 months before onset.

The sample holds many counts of this clonotype. The antigen remains undetermined. Researchers took RNA transcripts and amplified the TCR beta CDR3 regions from them. The TCR CDR3 was amplified in a first-round RT-PCR using the HTBI primer set. TCRdb fed the multiplex PCR reads into MiXCR, producing one record per CDR3 protein. The sample includes about 760,000 distinct CDR3 sequences, roughly a third seen only once; the top ten take around a third. The V gene lost 5 bases and the J gene lost 4 bases, with 18 bases spanning the gap. Per the germline V gene, CDR1 is DFQATT and CDR2 is SNEGSKA (reference sequence). The CDR3 covers 15 residues.

Sequences were obtained from blood. This chain connects TRBV20-1 to TRBJ1-5, with D perhaps TRBD1 (6 bases). The TCR comes from a woman between 40 and 50 years old with Graves' hyperthyroidism. Here the CDR3 DNA reads TGCAGTGCTGGAACCCCGGACAGACCAAATCAGCCCCAGCATTTT. It encodes CSAGTPDRPNQPQHF.